These 14 T cell receptor beta chains originate from one sample sequenced in a study of spatial heterogeneity in lung cancer (dated by TCRdb to the late 2010s). The library was made by 5' RACE. The sample was run on a NextSeq 500. TCRdb trimmed the raw reads at Q25, called clones with MiXCR and kept productive beta chains. CDR3 protein duplicates are merged, each entry listing the most common genes and DNA. This sample gives several thousand distinct CDR3 sequences in total; 20% to 30% of them show up just once. The ten largest clones add up to 5.7% of the sample. Read against the paper, the sample's time point label means: blood at routine non-recurrence follow-up after resection. Source: PBMCs, taken at follow-up. The receptor set was obtained from a male donor with early-stage non-small cell lung cancer.

By frequency in the sample, this clonotype is medium-sized. The gene calls are TRBV20-1 and TRBJ2-4; D could derive from TRBD1 or TRBD2 (7 bases each). Germline values: CDR1 DFQATT, CDR2 SNEGSKA (reference sequence). V dropped 6 bases and J dropped 7 bases, with 19 bases sitting between them. This CDR3 is built from 14 residues. The DNA of the CDR3 is TGCAGTGCCACGCTACCCCAGGGGGGGAACATTCAGTACTTC. Its protein is CSATLPQGGNIQYF.

This clonotype is labeled medium-sized. The rearrangement links TRBV6-1 to TRBJ2-5, with TRBD2 matching 7 bases. The trim removed 5 bases at V and 1 base at J, leaving 10 bases unmatched. This CDR3 has 16 residues. The V gene's germline CDR1 is MNHNS and CDR2 SASEGT. CDR3 nucleotides: TGTGCCAGCAGTAAGACCCGACGGGGGGTCCAAGAGACCCAGTACTTC. It is translated as CASSKTRRGVQETQYF.

By sample fraction, this clonotype is large. The CDR3 nucleotides are TGCAGCGTTGAACGTCCGATCAACTACAATGAGCAGTTCTTC. Its translation: CSVERPINYNEQFF. The chain is built from TRBV29-1 and TRBJ2-1, with D unresolved. This CDR3 spans 14 amino acids. V was cut by 2 bases and J by 3 bases, with 11 bases left in between. Germline values: CDR1 SQVTM, CDR2 ANQGSEA.

Sample share makes this clonotype medium-sized. The chain couples TRBV4-2 to TRBJ2-3; the D is unclear. Trimming removed 4 bases at V and 4 bases at J, with 12 bases between. The CDR3 is 14 amino acids. The germline V gene has CDR1 LGHNA and CDR2 YNFKEQ. DNA for the CDR3: TGTGCCAGCAGCCCACCGTCGGTCCCAGATACGCAGTATTTT. Amino acid sequence: CASSPPSVPDTQYF.

The rearrangement links TRBV7-9 to TRBJ1-4; 7 bases align to TRBD1. Germline lookup yields CDR1 SEHNR and CDR2 FQNEAQ (reference sequence). The trim removed 5 bases at V and 5 bases at J, leaving 11 bases unmatched. CDR3 length: 16 residues. CDR3 amino acids: CASSQYKGAGNEKLFF. The DNA of the CDR3 is TGTGCCAGCAGCCAATATAAGGGGGCGGGGAATGAAAAACTGTTTTTT.

The CDR3 nucleotides are TGTGCCAGCAGTGAAAGAGTATATAGCAATCAGCCCCAGCATTTT. Translation: CASSERVYSNQPQHF. The chain employs TRBV6-5 and TRBJ1-5; D call uncertain. The CDR3 consists of 15 residues. Germline V lookup: CDR1 MNHEY, CDR2 SVGAGI. With 5 bases removed from V and 0 bases from J, the gap between germline ends came to 11 bases.

Judged by abundance, this clonotype is medium-sized. The junction and the germline gene differ at one end; a read error may be behind it. This chain connects TRBV11-2 to TRBJ2-3, with 8 bases identical to TRBD2. The CDR3 runs to 11 residues. Germline CDR1 SGHAT, CDR2 FQNNGV. CDR3 in DNA: TGTGCCAGCAGCTTGGGACTAGTGGGGGATTTT. Translation gives CASSLGLVGDF.

The gene calls are TRBV5-6 and TRBJ2-6; D gene unclear. Germline V gene lookup returns CDR1 SGHDT and CDR2 YYEEEE. The CDR3 runs to 16 residues. The V gene lost 4 bases and the J gene lost 0 bases, with 11 bases spanning the gap. CDR3 region: CASSILKLSGANVLTF. The CDR3 DNA reads as TGTGCCAGCAGCATCCTTAAGCTCTCTGGGGCCAACGTCCTGACTTTC.

V usage is TRBV18 and J usage is TRBJ1-5, with D uncertain. The length of the CDR3 is 14 residues. V was shortened by 6 bases and J by 4 bases, with 13 bases between the two germline ends. CDR1 and CDR2 (germline): KGHSH, LQKENI. DNA for the CDR3: TGTGCCAGCTCCCGATCCGGACCGAATCAGCCCCAGCATTTT. Residues: CASSRSGPNQPQHF.

This clonotype qualifies as medium-sized. The chain links TRBV7-4 to TRBJ1-1, with a possible D match to TRBD1 (5 bases). The germline V gene encodes CDR1 SGHVT and CDR2 SQSDAQ. CDR3 length: 17 residues. Trimming took 1 base from V and 3 from J, leaving 18 bases between them. DNA for the CDR3: TGTGCCAGCAGCTTAGACGGGGCAAGTAGTGGGGACACTGAAGCTTTCTTT. Protein sequence: CASSLDGASSGDTEAFF.

The chain employs TRBV12-3 or TRBV12-4 and TRBJ2-2, with D unclear. The CDR3 length is 15 residues. The V gene lost 3 bases and the J gene lost 6 bases, with 14 bases spanning the gap. The CDR3 is CASSFFLVLPGELFF. The CDR3 coding sequence is TGTGCCAGCAGTTTTTTCCTAGTACTCCCCGGGGAGCTGTTTTTT.

This chain uses TRBV19 with TRBJ2-7; 9 nucleotides line up with TRBD1. CDR1 LNHDA and CDR2 SQIVND come from the germline V gene (reference sequence). This CDR3 is 15 amino acids long. J was trimmed by 2 bases and V by 4 bases; bases with no gene match: 6. The CDR3 loop reads CASSTHGQGTYEQYF. CDR3 in DNA: TGTGCCAGTAGTACCCACGGACAGGGGACCTACGAGCAGTACTTC.

In its sample, this clonotype was seen many times. This sequence joins TRBV29-1 and TRBJ2-5; 10 nucleotides match TRBD1. Trimming cost V 0 bases and J 5 bases; bases outside gene matches: 3. The CDR3 has 14 residues. CDR1 SQVTM and CDR2 ANQGSEA come from the germline V gene. The CDR3 sequence is CSVEDLDRGETQYF. The CDR3 DNA follows: TGCAGCGTTGAAGACTTGGACAGGGGGGAGACCCAGTACTTC. Using reference TRBV29-1 and TRBJ2-5 for the parts outside the CDR3, the full variable domain is SAVISQKPSRDICQRGTSLTIQCQVDSQVTMMFWYRQQPGQSLTLIATANQGSEATYESGFVIDKFPISRPNLTFSTLTVSNMSPEDSSIYLCSVEDLDRGETQYFGPGTRLLVL.

The chain carries TRBV28 and TRBJ2-3; 10 bases align to TRBD2. The V and J ends lost 3 bases and 0 bases, in that order; junction bases with no gene match: 3. Looked up from germline, CDR1 is MDHEN and CDR2 is SYDVKM. This CDR3 has 16 amino acids. The CDR3 DNA follows: TGTGCCAGCAGTTTTTCGACTAGCGGGAGCACAGATACGCAGTATTTT. Protein product: CASSFSTSGSTDTQYF.